This T cell receptor (beta chain) stems from a study of T cell responses to AZD1222 COVID-19 vaccine. Broader study findings: Reportedly, nearly half of unique spike TCRs recognized epitopes outside B.1.351/B.1.1.7 mutations. There were vaccine-associated CD4 TCRs across spike, dominant at 160-218 and 743-854.

The CDR3 extends over 15 amino acids. Trimming shortened V by 5 bases and J by 4 bases, and 15 bases separated the two germline ends. The germline CDR1 and CDR2 sequences are SEHNR and FQNEAQ (reference sequence). Concerning this clone: Its antigen is as yet unknown.

This table comes from immunoSEQ multiplex PCR, and its TCRdb copy is limited to in-frame clones, with some not included. The sample yields about 130,000 clones, just under 95% seen once. This clonotype was sampled from an adult who received the AZD1222 COVID-19 vaccine. V usage is TRBV7-9 and J usage is TRBJ1-5; D gene unclear. The source material was peripheral blood, sampled 28 days after the second AZD1222 dose. The CDR3 sequence is CASSRGSGKNQPQHF. As DNA, the CDR3 is TGTGCCAGCAGCCGAGGAAGCGGAAAGAATCAGCCCCAGCATTTT.